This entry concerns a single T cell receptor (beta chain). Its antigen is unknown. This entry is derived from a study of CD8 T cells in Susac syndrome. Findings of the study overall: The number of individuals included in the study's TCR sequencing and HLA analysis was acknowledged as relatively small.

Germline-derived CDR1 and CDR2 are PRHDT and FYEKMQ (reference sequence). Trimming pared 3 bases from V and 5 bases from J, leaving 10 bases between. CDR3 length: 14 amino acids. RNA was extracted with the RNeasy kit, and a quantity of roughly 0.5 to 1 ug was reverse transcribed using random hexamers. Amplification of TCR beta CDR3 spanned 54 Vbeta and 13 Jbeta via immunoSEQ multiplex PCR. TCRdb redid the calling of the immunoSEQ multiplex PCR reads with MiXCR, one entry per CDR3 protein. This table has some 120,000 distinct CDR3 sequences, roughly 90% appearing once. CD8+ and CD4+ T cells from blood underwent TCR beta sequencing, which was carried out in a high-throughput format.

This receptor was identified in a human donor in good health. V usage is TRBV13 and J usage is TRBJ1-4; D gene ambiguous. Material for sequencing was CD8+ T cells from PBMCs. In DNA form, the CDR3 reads TGTGCCAGCAGCTTTAGAGGGCCAAATGAAAAACTGTTTTTT. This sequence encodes CASSFRGPNEKLFF. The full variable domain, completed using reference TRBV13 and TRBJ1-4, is AAGVIQSPRHLIKEKRETATLKCYPIPRHDTVYWYQQGPGQDPQFLISFYEKMQSDKGSIPDRFSAQQFSDYHSELNMSSLELGDSALYFCASSFRGPNEKLFFGSGTQLSVL.